These 24 T cell receptor beta chains originate from one sample sequenced in a study of shared clonotypes between healthy human individuals. Measured with immunoSEQ multiplex PCR; TCRdb has only the in-frame clones, and not every one. Of 2.3 million or so clones listed, about 92% are singletons. Sample: naive CD4+ T cells from PBMCs. As for subset: CD45RA+ positively selected. These receptors came from a man younger than 30 in good health. Some clones in this sample may be carry-over from other donors' samples.

In its sample, this clone was seen once. The DNA of the CDR3 is TGCGCCAGCAGCCAAGAATTCCTTGGCGGCGCAGATACGCAGTATTTT. This encodes CASSQEFLGGADTQYF. V and J are TRBV4-3 and TRBJ2-3; D gene unclear. Germline V lookup: CDR1 LGHNA, CDR2 YSLEER. Trimming left V 0 bases short and J 4 bases short, with 14 bases between. CDR3 length equals 16 residues.

The V and J genes are TRBV10-1 and TRBJ2-3, with D unresolved. The CDR3 has 13 residues. Germline V gene lookup returns CDR1 WNHNN and CDR2 SYGVQD (reference sequence). Trimming cost V 8 bases and J 4 bases, with 13 bases left between them. The CDR3 DNA is TGCGCCAGCGCCCCGGGTTATTCAGATACGCAGTATTTT. Translating gives CASAPGYSDTQYF.

This clone was picked up one time. The genes are TRBV7-9 and TRBJ2-3; no definite D call. CDR3 length equals 12 residues. Germline lookup yields CDR1 SEHNR and CDR2 FQNEAQ (reference sequence). Trimming pared 5 bases from V and 5 bases from J, leaving 8 bases between. This chain's CDR3 is CASSLPRDTQYF. CDR3 nucleotide sequence: TGTGCCAGCAGCCTGCCGCGAGATACGCAGTATTTT.

The genes are TRBV7-6 and TRBJ1-1, with D perhaps TRBD1 (5 bases). Trimming shortened V by 5 bases and J by 6 bases, and 16 bases separated the two germline ends. The CDR3 is 14 amino acids. CDR1 and CDR2 (germline): SGHVS, FNYEAQ. The CDR3 reads CASSHPTDSAEAFF. The CDR3 coding sequence is TGTGCCAGCAGCCACCCGACAGACTCCGCTGAAGCTTTCTTT.

V gene TRBV18 combines with J gene TRBJ1-1; D possibly corresponds to TRBD1 (5 bases). V lost 6 bases, J lost 3 bases, and 17 bases lay in between. The CDR3 has 15 amino acids. Germline V gene data show CDR1 as KGHSH and CDR2 as LQKENI. The CDR3 here is CASSPTPDMYTEAFF. CDR3 DNA sequence: TGTGCCAGCTCGCCAACGCCGGACATGTACACTGAAGCTTTCTTT.

The V call is TRBV10-3, the J call TRBJ2-7; 7 bases match TRBD2. V lost 2 bases to trimming and J lost 3 bases; unmatched junction nucleotides: 10. The CDR3 is made up of 16 amino acids. Per the germline V gene, CDR1 is ENHRY and CDR2 is SYGVKD. CDR3 sequence: CAISEIESSGVYEQYF. CDR3 in DNA: TGTGCCATCAGTGAGATAGAGTCTAGCGGTGTCTACGAGCAGTACTTC.

The chain's CDR3 is CASSDITPGSQETQYF. The CDR3, as DNA: TGTGCCAGCAGTGACATAACTCCGGGAAGTCAAGAGACCCAGTACTTC. V gene TRBV25-1 combines with J gene TRBJ2-5; the D gene is possibly TRBD2 (5 bases). The length of the CDR3 is 16 residues. CDR1 is MGHDK, CDR2 SYGVNS, per germline. Trimming removed 3 bases at V and 2 bases at J, with 16 bases between.

The V and J genes are TRBV11-2 and TRBJ1-2; a weak D match, TRBD1 (6 bases). Germline values: CDR1 SGHAT, CDR2 FQNNGV. The V and J ends lost 5 bases and 4 bases respectively, with 17 bases between them. The CDR3 sequence is 15 residues long. CDR3 sequence: CASSPISDSIYGYTF. CDR3 coding DNA: TGTGCCAGCAGCCCGATCTCGGACAGCATCTATGGCTACACCTTC.

The chain employs TRBV5-1 and TRBJ2-7; D possibly corresponds to TRBD2 (6 bases). V was shortened by 4 bases and J by 0 bases, with 11 bases between the two germline ends. Germline V lookup: CDR1 SGHRS, CDR2 YFSETQ. The CDR3 has 14 residues. The CDR3 here is CASSPGLSSYEQYF. CDR3 nucleotide sequence: TGCGCCAGCAGCCCGGGACTCAGCTCCTACGAGCAGTACTTC.

The V call is TRBV28, the J call TRBJ1-5; 8 nucleotides align to TRBD1. The CDR3 has 17 amino acids. In germline, CDR1 is MDHEN, CDR2 SYDVKM. After removal of 6 bases from V and 0 bases from J, the junction contained 10 bases not matched to a gene. The CDR3 reads CASRTGGSPHSNQPQHF. In nucleotides, the CDR3 is TGTGCCAGCAGAACAGGGGGTTCCCCGCATAGCAATCAGCCCCAGCATTTT.

About this clone itself: This CDR3 is also generated by other DNA sequences in the sample. The chain combines TRBV5-8 with TRBJ1-5; no clear D gene. Trimming left V 1 base short and J 1 base short, with 3 bases between. Germline loops: CDR1 SGHTS, CDR2 YDEGEE. The CDR3 totals 13 residues. The CDR3 is CASSLRSNQPQHF. Written as DNA, the CDR3 is TGTGCCAGCAGCTTGCGAAGCAATCAGCCCCAGCATTTT. The entire variable domain, with the rest obtained from reference TRBV5-8 and TRBJ1-5, is as follows: EAGVTQSPTHLIKTRGQQATLRCSPISGHTSVYWYQQALGLGLQFLLWYDEGEERNRGNFPPRFSGRQFPNYSSELNVNALELEDSALYLCASSLRSNQPQHFGDGTRLSIL.

This chain uses TRBV5-6 with TRBJ2-7; perhaps TRBD2 as D (6 bases). Germline assignment: CDR1 SGHDT and CDR2 YYEEEE. Trimming cost V 0 bases and J 4 bases, with 11 bases left between them. The CDR3 is 14 amino acids. The CDR3 DNA reads as TGTGCCAGCAGCTTGGTACCTGGGGGGTACGAGCAGTACTTC. This sequence encodes CASSLVPGGYEQYF.

The chain employs TRBV5-1 and TRBJ2-7; the match to TRBD1 covers 10 bases. The CDR3 sequence is 16 residues long. Germline CDR1 and CDR2: SGHRS and YFSETQ. Trimming took 0 bases from V and 3 from J; bases not matched to a gene: 6. The CDR3 DNA sequence: TGCGCCAGCAGCTTGGATGGGACAGGGGCCCTCTACGAGCAGTACTTC. This encodes CASSLDGTGALYEQYF.

This clone appeared once. J is TRBJ1-4 and V is TRBV7-8, with TRBD1 matching 7 bases. Germline V gene sequence: CDR1 SGHVS, CDR2 FQNEAQ. This CDR3 has 14 amino acids. V shed 1 base, J shed 6 bases, and the junction held 2 bases outside the gene matches. CDR3 DNA: TGTGCCAGCAGCTTAGGTACAGGGGATGAAAAACTGTTTTTT. This translates into CASSLGTGDEKLFF. Using reference TRBV7-8 and TRBJ1-4 for the parts outside the CDR3, the full variable domain is GAGVSQSPRYKVAKRGQDVALRCDPISGHVSLFWYQQALGQGPEFLTYFQNEAQLDKSGLPSDRFFAERPEGSVSTLKIQRTQQEDSAVYLCASSLGTGDEKLFFGSGTQLSVL.

The V gene is TRBV5-1, the J gene TRBJ1-3; 8 bases align to TRBD1. This CDR3 comprises 17 residues. V lost 0 bases, J lost 2 bases, and 7 bases stayed unmatched. CDR1 SGHRS and CDR2 YFSETQ come from the germline V gene. The CDR3 DNA follows: TGCGCCAGCAGCTTGGAACTTCGGACAGGGCCTGGAAACACCATATATTTT. Its protein is CASSLELRTGPGNTIYF.

V is TRBV4-3 and J is TRBJ2-7; D unclear. Germline assignment: CDR1 LGHNA and CDR2 YSLEER. The V and J ends lost 0 bases and 6 bases respectively, with 9 bases between them. This CDR3 contains 13 residues. CDR3 region: CASSQDHEFEQYF. Here the CDR3 DNA reads TGCGCCAGCAGCCAAGATCATGAGTTCGAGCAGTACTTC.

The rearrangement uses TRBV28 and TRBJ2-7; 10 bases are shared with TRBD1. V lost 7 bases, J lost 0 bases, and 9 bases stayed unmatched. This CDR3 is 16 amino acids long. CDR1 is MDHEN and CDR2 is SYDVKM in the germline V gene. CDR3 protein: CASKGTGALSSYEQYF. In nucleotides, the CDR3 is TGTGCCAGCAAAGGGACAGGGGCCCTCAGCTCCTACGAGCAGTACTTC.

The V and J genes are TRBV2 and TRBJ2-1, with D possibly called TRBD1 or TRBD2 (6 bases each). V lost 6 bases to trimming and J lost 6 bases, with 12 bases between them. Germline lookup yields CDR1 SNHLY and CDR2 FYNNEI. The CDR3 loop spans 13 amino acids. CDR3 sequence (DNA): TGTGCCAGCAGCGGGAGAGGGGGCAATGAGCAGTTCTTC. This translates into CASSGRGGNEQFF.

DNA for the CDR3: TGCGCCAGCAGCCCCGGGGCGGCAGCCCAAGAGACCCAGTACTTC. It codes for CASSPGAAAQETQYF. This sequence joins TRBV5-1 and TRBJ2-5; either TRBD1 or TRBD2 may supply D (5 bases each). This CDR3 is 15 amino acids long. Germline lookup yields CDR1 SGHRS and CDR2 YFSETQ. The ends were cut back, 4 bases at V and 1 base at J, with 14 bases in the middle.

Of note for this clone: The same CDR3 arises from other DNA sequences in this sample as well. The V gene is TRBV9, the J gene TRBJ2-2; no clear D gene. The germline gives CDR1 SGDLS, CDR2 YYNGEE. This CDR3 has 14 amino acids. Trimming removed 2 bases at V and 0 bases at J, with 5 bases between. CDR3 in amino acids: CASSVLPNTGELFF. The CDR3 region has the DNA TGTGCCAGCAGCGTCCTCCCGAACACCGGGGAGCTGTTTTTT.

V is TRBV11-2 and J is TRBJ1-4; 7 bases map to TRBD1. The CDR3 is made up of 14 amino acids. The germline V gene encodes CDR1 SGHAT and CDR2 FQNNGV. Trimming took 7 bases from V and 4 from J; bases not matched to a gene: 6. This CDR3 reads CASNKDRSNEKLFF. CDR3 sequence (DNA): TGTGCCAGCAACAAGGACAGGAGTAATGAAAAACTGTTTTTT.

The rearrangement uses TRBV11-3 and TRBJ2-2; a possible D gene is TRBD2 (6 bases). This CDR3 contains 15 residues. Germline V lookup: CDR1 SGHNT, CDR2 YENEEA. The germline V and J ends were trimmed by 3 bases and 7 bases, with 15 bases remaining between them. The CDR3 region is CASSFGGWWGGELFF. In nucleotides, the CDR3 is TGTGCCAGCAGCTTCGGGGGATGGTGGGGCGGGGAGCTGTTTTTT.

The CDR3 region is CAWSVPRQGNYGYTF. The CDR3 nucleotides read TGTGCCTGGAGTGTACCTCGACAGGGAAACTATGGCTACACCTTC. This chain joins TRBV30 and TRBJ1-2; 7 bases align to TRBD1. Germline trimming cut 0 bases from V and 2 bases from J; bases unmatched to any gene: 6. Per germline, CDR1 GTSNPN and CDR2 SVGIG (reference sequence). This CDR3 has 15 residues.

The CDR3 is CASSRVGTGVVQPQHF. CDR3 sequence (DNA): TGTGCCAGCAGTCGCGTAGGGACAGGGGTCGTTCAGCCCCAGCATTTT. V gene TRBV28 combines with J gene TRBJ1-5; the match to TRBD1 covers 10 bases. The V and J ends lost 5 bases and 6 bases, in that order; junction bases with no gene match: 10. The germline CDR1 and CDR2 sequences are MDHEN and SYDVKM. This CDR3 has 16 residues.